The T cell receptor beta chain described here comes from a study of T cells in Graves' hyperthyroidism and ophthalmopathy. Whole-study findings and limits: In the blood, most expanded thyroid clonotypes above 0.001 appeared as well.

From RNA transcripts, TCR beta CDR3 regions were amplified. RT-PCR in the first round (using the HTBI primer set) targeted the TCR CDR3. TCRdb re-derived calls from the multiplex PCR reads in MiXCR, one entry per CDR3 protein. Counted here are around 250,000 distinct CDR3 sequences, approximately 14% occurring once; the ten biggest clones make up about an eighth. The V and J ends lost 2 bases and 2 bases respectively, with 8 bases between them. Germline loops: CDR1 SGHRS, CDR2 YFSETQ. The CDR3 extends over 14 amino acids. This clonotype was counted ten times or more. Its antigen is unidentified. The receptor's source is a woman between 40 and 50 years old with Graves' hyperthyroidism that later progressed to Graves' ophthalmopathy. Sequenced material: blood. This chain uses TRBV5-1 with TRBJ2-1; the D gene is possibly TRBD2 (6 bases). The CDR3 region is CASSFGGPYNEQFF. DNA of the CDR3: TGCGCCAGCAGCTTTGGAGGGCCCTACAATGAGCAGTTCTTC.